This T cell receptor beta chain is drawn from a study of breast tumors, draining lymph nodes, adjacent tissues. TCRdb passed the multiplex PCR reads through MiXCR, listing each CDR3 protein once. This sample has over 100,000 distinct CDR3 sequences; approximately 20% occur once, and the top ten carry roughly 2.7%. The lymph nodes were axillary draining lymph nodes from breast cancer patients. Ten or more counts support this clonotype. The antigen is unknown. The study, taken as a whole, reports: Data only fit, rather than demonstrated, lymph node origin of most tumor T cells. Tumor TCR diversity was below lymph nodes but above nontumor tissue.

There are 14 residues in the CDR3. Germline values: CDR1 SGHDN, CDR2 FVKESK. Deletions cut 4 bases from V and 5 bases from J, with 15 bases between. The TCR was taken from a female donor with breast cancer. Some clones in this sample may be carry-over from other donors' samples. This chain uses TRBV14 with TRBJ2-7; no definite D call. Sequencing was carried out using axillary lymph node tissue. For the CDR3, the DNA is TGTGCCAGCAGCCCAAACCTGGGTTTCCACGAGCAGTACTTC. This sequence encodes CASSPNLGFHEQYF.